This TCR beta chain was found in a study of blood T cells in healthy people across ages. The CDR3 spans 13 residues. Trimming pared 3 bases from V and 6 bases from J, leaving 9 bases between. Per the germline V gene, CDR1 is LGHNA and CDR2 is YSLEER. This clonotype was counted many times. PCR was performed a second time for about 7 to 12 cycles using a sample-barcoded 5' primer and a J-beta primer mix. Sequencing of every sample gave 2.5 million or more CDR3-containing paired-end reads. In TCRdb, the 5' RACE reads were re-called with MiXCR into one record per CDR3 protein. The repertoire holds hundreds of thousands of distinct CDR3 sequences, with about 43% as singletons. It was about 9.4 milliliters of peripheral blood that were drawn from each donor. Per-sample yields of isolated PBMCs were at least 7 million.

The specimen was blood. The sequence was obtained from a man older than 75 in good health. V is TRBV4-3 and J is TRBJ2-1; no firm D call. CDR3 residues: CASSQPGVNEQFF. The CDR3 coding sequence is TGCGCCAGCAGCCAGCCAGGCGTCAATGAGCAGTTCTTC.